A selection of T cell receptor beta chains follows, all from one sample in a study of a mutant IDH1 vaccine in newly diagnosed glioma. Sequencing was performed with immunoSEQ multiplex PCR; in TCRdb, only in-frame clones are kept and a portion is missing. The sample lists approximately 39,000 clones, roughly 79% seen once, with about 12% in the top ten. Their target antigens are unknown. Source: PBMCs, taken from a glioma patient whose treatment included an IDH1 peptide vaccine. These receptors were taken from a man aged 50 to 59 with glioma. Each CDR3 is given with its conserved first and last residue. A D gene is named only where the DNA matches it firmly. Size is stated for part of the rows, as once, few or many counts, or as a class when the clone is expanded.

>TRBV5-6|TRBJ1-1|NA|few
CASSVRHMNTEAFF
TGTGCCAGCAGCGTAAGACATATGAACACTGAAGCTTTCTTT
>TRBV29-1|TRBJ2-4|TRBD1|NA
CSVLTWTGSDIQYF
TGCAGCGTTCTAACATGGACAGGGAGTGACATTCAGTACTTC
>TRBV5-1|TRBJ2-5|TRBD2|once
CASSSGGQETQYF
TGCGCCAGCAGCTCGGGAGGACAAGAGACCCAGTACTTC
>TRBV5-1|TRBJ2-5|NA|NA
CASSLDSLEAQYF
TGCGCCAGCAGCTTGGACTCCCTTGAGGCCCAGTACTTC
>TRBV27|TRBJ2-7|NA|NA
CASSLAESYEQYF
TGTGCCAGCAGTTTGGCAGAATCCTACGAGCAGTACTTC
>TRBV18|TRBJ1-2|NA|NA
CASSPQGSNGYTF
TGTGCCAGCTCACCCCAGGGGTCGAATGGCTACACCTTC
>TRBV30|TRBJ1-2|TRBD1|few
CAWSAEGRGSYGYTF
TGTGCCTGGAGTGCGGAAGGCAGGGGGAGCTATGGCTACACCTTC
>TRBV25-1|TRBJ2-1|NA|NA
CASSLSYNEQFF
TGTGCCAGCAGCCTATCCTACAATGAGCAGTTCTTC
>TRBV29-1|TRBJ1-2|NA|NA
CSASVGGDYYGYTF
TGCAGCGCCTCTGTGGGGGGGGACTACTATGGCTACACCTTC
>TRBV6-5|TRBJ2-5|NA|NA
CASRRDLYREQYF
TGTGCCAGCAGGAGGGACTTATATAGGGAGCAGTACTTC